Sequencing of this T cell receptor beta chain was carried out in a study of T cell changes during pregnancy in multiple sclerosis. TCRdb keeps only in-frame clones here, not all; method: immunoSEQ multiplex PCR. The sample lists 40,000 to 55,000 clones; 90% to 95% were seen once. With 2 bases removed from V and 0 bases from J, the gap between germline ends came to 17 bases. The length of the CDR3 is 18 residues. CDR1 is SGDLS, CDR2 YYNGEE, per germline. The source of this sequence is a female donor with multiple sclerosis, enrolled in a pregnancy study. The chain joins TRBV9 to TRBJ1-4; D gene uncertain. Sample: CD8+ T cells from peripheral blood mononuclear cells, taken in the first trimester of pregnancy. The CDR3 sequence: CASSVKPVAPSTNEKLFF. The CDR3 bases are TGTGCCAGCAGCGTTAAACCTGTAGCCCCATCAACTAATGAAAAACTGTTTTTT.